This T cell receptor beta chain was sequenced in a study of T-cell memory formation after mild COVID-19. Unmatched junction bases numbered 7, after V lost 6 bases and J lost 4 bases. Germline V gene sequence: CDR1 KGHDR, CDR2 SFDVKD. CDR3 length: 16 residues. 5'RACE, which relied on constant-segment primers, yielded TCR alpha and TCR beta cDNA libraries carrying sample barcodes and UMIs. TCRdb itself ran the 5' RACE reads through MiXCR, one entry per CDR3 protein. The sample records more than 300,000 distinct CDR3 sequences, roughly 15% being singletons. Input material: PBMCs or a T cell subset sorted from them (not recorded which). The sequence was obtained from a man aged 18 to 35 who had mild COVID-19 (a few samples of this study predate the infection). Cell type and time point are not known. V usage is TRBV24-1 and J usage is TRBJ2-3; 12 nucleotides align to TRBD2. CDR3 sequence: CATSSSGGAGADTQYF. DNA for the CDR3: TGTGCCACCAGTTCTAGCGGGGGGGCCGGGGCAGATACGCAGTATTTT.